These 21 T cell receptor beta chains were all obtained from the same sample, sequenced in a study of blood T cell repertoires in COVID-19. Profiled with immunoSEQ multiplex PCR; TCRdb holds only in-frame clones, not every one. The data show just over 150,000 clones, 85% seen once. The sample taken for sequencing was peripheral blood. The source of these receptors is a human donor with acute or convalescent COVID-19. The donor label of this sample is uncertain.

This clone was detected only a few times. The rearrangement links TRBV18 to TRBJ1-4, with TRBD1 identical over 7 bases. Trimming removed 5 bases from V and 8 bases from J; junction bases left unmatched: 8. The CDR3 is made up of 14 amino acids. Germline loops: CDR1 KGHSH, CDR2 LQKENI. The CDR3 nucleotides read TGTGCCAGCTCATCGCGACAGGGAGGAGAAAAACTGTTTTTT. It yields the protein CASSSRQGGEKLFF. The whole variable domain, remainder taken from reference TRBV18 and TRBJ1-4, is NAGVMQNPRHLVRRRGQEARLRCSPMKGHSHVYWYRQLPEEGLKFMVYLQKENIIDESGMPKERFSAEFPKEGPSILRIQQVVRGDSAAYFCASSSRQGGEKLFFGSGTQLSVL.

As for this clone: Other nucleotide sequences in the sample specify the same CDR3. The CDR3 protein is CASSLDRNQETQYF. DNA of the CDR3: TGTGCCAGCAGCCTAGACAGGAATCAAGAGACCCAGTACTTC. This rearrangement joins TRBV7-2 to TRBJ2-5; possibly TRBD1 for D (6 bases). Trimming left V 5 bases short and J 2 bases short, with 12 bases between. Germline CDR1 is SGHTA and CDR2 is FQGNSA. The CDR3 spans 14 residues.

V usage is TRBV5-1 and J usage is TRBJ2-5; D not resolved. The CDR3 is 14 amino acids. The germline CDR1 and CDR2 sequences are SGHRS and YFSETQ. V was pared by 0 bases and J by 2 bases, with 8 bases between. In DNA, the CDR3 is TGCGCCAGCAGCTTGGGAGTCAGGCAAGAGACCCAGTACTTC. This encodes CASSLGVRQETQYF.

The chain is built from TRBV19 and TRBJ1-6; D is perhaps TRBD1 (5 bases). CDR3 size: 15 residues. V was pared by 6 bases and J by 2 bases, with 11 bases between. Germline assignment: CDR1 LNHDA and CDR2 SQIVND (reference sequence). The CDR3 sequence: CASRSGGAYNSPLHF. CDR3 coding DNA: TGTGCCAGTAGATCGGGGGGGGCCTATAATTCACCCCTCCACTTT. Combining the CDR3 with reference TRBV19 and TRBJ1-6 gives the whole variable domain DGGITQSPKYLFRKEGQNVTLSCEQNLNHDAMYWYRQDPGQGLRLIYYSQIVNDFQKGDIAEGYSVSREKKESFPLTVTSAQKNPTAFYLCASRSGGAYNSPLHFGNGTRLTVT.

This sequence joins TRBV7-2 and TRBJ2-5, with TRBD1 matching over 8 bases. V gave up 5 bases and J gave up 2 bases; unmatched junction bases: 10. The CDR3 is 16 amino acids. The germline V gene encodes CDR1 SGHTA and CDR2 FQGNSA. The CDR3 here is CASSNTRDRLQETQYF. The CDR3, as DNA: TGTGCCAGCAGCAACACTCGGGACAGGTTACAAGAGACCCAGTACTTC.

The chain has TRBV2 and TRBJ1-2; D gene uncertain. The CDR3 has 13 amino acids. Germline CDR1 is SNHLY and CDR2 is FYNNEI. The V gene lost 6 bases and the J gene lost 8 bases, with 16 bases spanning the gap. CDR3 residues: CASSLDFSGGYTF. The CDR3 nucleotides are TGTGCCAGCAGCCTAGACTTCTCGGGGGGCTACACCTTC.

In this sample, this clone turned up a few times. The rearrangement joins TRBV7-8 to TRBJ1-2; 7 positions agree with TRBD1. The V segment lost 5 bases and the J segment 4 bases; nucleotides outside the gene matches: 1. There are 12 residues in the CDR3. CDR1 and CDR2 from the germline V gene are SGHVS and FQNEAQ. CDR3 DNA sequence: TGTGCCAGCAGCCGGGACAGCTATGGCTACACCTTC. Its protein is CASSRDSYGYTF.

V and J are TRBV27 and TRBJ2-1; 7 bases line up with TRBD1. The CDR3 covers 12 residues. The V gene end was trimmed by 6 bases and the J gene end by 13 bases; junction bases not matched to a gene: 9. Looked up from germline, CDR1 is MNHEY and CDR2 is SMNVEV (reference sequence). DNA for the CDR3: TGTGCCAGCAGATACGCCCGGGACAGACAGTTCTTC. This sequence encodes CASRYARDRQFF.

The genes are TRBV21-1 and TRBJ1-1; the D segment call TRBD1 is taken from the table without a DNA check. TRBV21-1 is a recognized pseudogene. This CDR3 is 13 amino acids long. The CDR3 sequence: CASRQGLSTEAFF. The CDR3 DNA sequence: TGTGCCAGCCGACAGGGTTTGAGCACTGAAGCTTTCTTT.

J is TRBJ2-1 and V is TRBV7-9, with D possibly TRBD2 on 6 matching bases. Per the germline V gene, CDR1 is SEHNR and CDR2 is FQNEAQ (reference sequence). The CDR3 is 13 amino acids. The ends were cut back, 0 bases at V and 7 bases at J, with 7 bases in the middle. The CDR3 nucleotides read TGTGCCAGCAGCTTAGCTGGGGGGAATGAGCAGTTCTTC. This sequence encodes CASSLAGGNEQFF.

J is TRBJ1-1 and V is TRBV18; D gene ambiguous. The germline V gene has CDR1 KGHSH and CDR2 LQKENI. Trimming pared 5 bases from V and 6 bases from J, leaving 22 bases between. This CDR3 has 16 residues. The CDR3 nucleotides read TGTGCCAGCTCATCCCAAATGACCTCCGGAGGGCCTGAAGCTTTCTTT. Encoded protein: CASSSQMTSGGPEAFF.

V is TRBV7-2 and J is TRBJ1-5; 8 bases fit TRBD1. CDR1 SGHTA and CDR2 FQGNSA come from the germline V gene. V shed 4 bases and J 8 bases; nucleotides not matched to a gene: 4. This CDR3 is 13 amino acids long. The chain's CDR3 is CASSYRGTKPQHF. The CDR3 coding sequence is TGTGCCAGCAGCTACAGGGGGACGAAGCCCCAGCATTTT.

The genes are TRBV7-6 and TRBJ2-3, with TRBD1 identical over 7 bases. The trim removed 2 bases at V and 6 bases at J, leaving 11 bases unmatched. Germline CDR1 is SGHVS and CDR2 is FNYEAQ. The CDR3 loop spans 16 amino acids. Here the CDR3 DNA reads TGTGCCAGCAGCTTACAGGGGGTGGGTTTCAGTGATACGCAGTATTTT. It specifies CASSLQGVGFSDTQYF.

This clone has only a few counts. The rearrangement links TRBV30 to TRBJ2-1, with D possibly TRBD1 on 7 matching bases. V lost 0 bases, J lost 9 bases, and 15 bases lay in between. Germline CDR1 and CDR2: GTSNPN and SVGIG (reference sequence). The CDR3 is 14 amino acids. The CDR3 here is CAWSVRRGRGEQFF. The CDR3 region has the DNA TGTGCCTGGAGTGTGCGGAGGGGGCGCGGTGAGCAGTTCTTC.

V gene TRBV29-1 combines with J gene TRBJ1-4, with D tentatively TRBD1 (5 bases). Per the germline V gene, CDR1 is SQVTM and CDR2 is ANQGSEA. Trimming shortened V by 3 bases and J by 8 bases, and 19 bases separated the two germline ends. The CDR3 length is 15 residues. Here the CDR3 reads CSVDLSGLGGEKLFF. The DNA for the CDR3 is TGCAGCGTTGACCTGTCGGGACTCGGGGGAGAAAAACTGTTTTTT.

This CDR3 is CASSLSPGSYQPQHF. Written as DNA, the CDR3 is TGTGCCAGCAGCTTATCACCAGGGTCGTATCAGCCCCAGCATTTT. The chain is built from TRBV7-2 and TRBJ1-5; a possible D gene is TRBD1 (5 bases). Germline V CDR1 and CDR2: SGHTA, FQGNSA. The CDR3 runs 15 residues. With 2 bases removed from V and 5 bases from J, the gap between germline ends came to 13 bases.

The chain's CDR3 is CASSIRGQGIAEAFF. CDR3 bases: TGTGCCAGTAGTATAAGGGGGCAGGGTATCGCTGAAGCTTTCTTT. The rearrangement links TRBV19 to TRBJ1-1, with 7 positions matching TRBD1. Germline CDR1 reads LNHDA; CDR2 reads SQIVND (reference sequence). This CDR3 region has 15 residues. V was pared by 2 bases and J by 6 bases, with 9 bases of the junction left unmatched. Full variable domain (remainder filled in from reference TRBV19 and TRBJ1-1): DGGITQSPKYLFRKEGQNVTLSCEQNLNHDAMYWYRQDPGQGLRLIYYSQIVNDFQKGDIAEGYSVSREKKESFPLTVTSAQKNPTAFYLCASSIRGQGIAEAFFGQGTRLTVV.

This clone was seen more than once but under ten times. The chain couples TRBV19 to TRBJ1-2; D remains unclear. Trimming shortened V by 5 bases and J by 5 bases, and 3 bases separated the two germline ends. Per the germline V gene, CDR1 is LNHDA and CDR2 is SQIVND (reference sequence). The CDR3 spans 10 residues. CDR3 sequence (DNA): TGTGCCAGTAGTTCTTATGGCTACACCTTC. It yields the protein CASSSYGYTF.

This rearrangement joins TRBV3-1 (or the pseudogene TRBV3-2) to TRBJ1-1, with a tentative D call TRBD1 (5 bases). The CDR3 contains 14 residues. Germline CDR1 reads LGHDT; CDR2 reads YNNKEL (reference sequence). Trimming removed 6 bases at V and 1 base at J, with 12 bases between. The CDR3 is CASSPGITNTEAFF. CDR3 in DNA: TGTGCCAGCAGTCCAGGGATTACGAACACTGAAGCTTTCTTT.

This chain uses TRBV7-2 with TRBJ2-1; possible D gene TRBD2, 6 bases. The germline V gene has CDR1 SGHTA and CDR2 FQGNSA. Trimming left V 1 base short and J 1 base short, with 14 bases between. The CDR3 totals 17 residues. The CDR3 DNA is TGTGCCAGCAGCTTAGTTCTCGGGGGTTGGTCCTACAATGAGCAGTTCTTC. Its protein is CASSLVLGGWSYNEQFF.

The chain employs TRBV6-1 and TRBJ1-2, with D possibly matching TRBD1 (6 bases). The CDR3 sequence is 15 residues long. V lost 0 bases and J 1 base, leaving 9 bases between the germline ends. Looked up from germline, CDR1 is MNHNS and CDR2 is SASEGT. The CDR3 loop reads CASSEASQGNYGYTF. As DNA, the CDR3 is TGTGCCAGCAGTGAAGCGTCACAGGGTAACTATGGCTACACCTTC.